This T cell receptor beta chain was found in a study of blood T cell repertoires in COVID-19. Study-level background: Researchers got acute and convalescent COVID-19 samples from the United States, Italy and Spain. Sources were T cells, B-cell-depleted T cells, or PBMCs; the material itself was cDNA or gDNA.

Per the original data handling: Estimation of nucleated cell counts was performed using reference gene primer amplification. The table came from immunoSEQ multiplex PCR; TCRdb's copy has only in-frame clones and leaves some out. V, J and clone size are taken as reported in that table, and D and trimming were inferred from the DNA itself. The sample has 210,000 or so clones; roughly four fifths are singletons. Sample: peripheral blood. The receptor comes from a man in his fifties or sixties who had recovered from COVID-19.

CDR3 residues: CASGDTLRNTEAFF. CDR3 sequence (DNA): TGTGCCAGCGGGGACACCCTCCGGAACACTGAAGCTTTCTTT. The chain employs TRBV7-9 and TRBJ1-1; possible D gene TRBD1, 6 bases. Between the trimmed V and J ends, which lost 8 bases and 1 base, there was a span of 14 bases. Germline V CDR1 and CDR2: SEHNR, FQNEAQ (reference sequence). The CDR3 loop spans 14 amino acids.